This TCR beta chain stems from a study of chemoradiotherapy in HPV16-positive cancers. Measured with immunoSEQ multiplex PCR; TCRdb has only the in-frame clones, and not every one. This table has roughly 5,000 clones, 80% to 95% appearing once. Trimming took 0 bases from V and 2 from J, leaving 4 bases between them. Germline CDR1 reads KGHSH; CDR2 reads LQKENI. CDR3 length equals 13 residues. The sequencing here drew on blood, taken from a patient who underwent chemoradiotherapy. This rearrangement joins TRBV18 to TRBJ2-5; D is ambiguous. The clonotype was recovered from a human donor with HPV-associated anogenital cancer. Here the CDR3 DNA reads TGTGCCAGCTCACCACCGGGGCAAGAGACCCAGTACTTC. Encoded protein: CASSPPGQETQYF.